The source of this T cell receptor beta chain is a study of PD-L1 blockade in urothelial cancer. Study details: Peripheral blood specimens exhibited a median yield of around 130,000 T cells.

The templates were synthetic TCR analogs, and they were spiked into each PCR. Libraries were prepared by immunoSEQ multiplex PCR; TCRdb keeps only in-frame clonotypes and omits some of them. The sample lists about 41,000 clones, around 84% occurring once. This clone was detected only a few times. The antigen is not known. General study findings and limits: Pretreatment blood TCR clonality under the median forecast improved survival.

Time point described: peripheral blood 6 weeks after treatment start. The source is a man between 65 and 85 years old with urothelial cancer. The sequenced sample was PBMCs, obtained around atezolizumab (anti-PD-L1) treatment.

The CDR3 is CASSLDTRESYEQYF. The CDR3, as DNA: TGTGCCAGCAGCCTAGACACCCGAGAGTCCTACGAGCAGTACTTC. The chain employs TRBV4-2 and TRBJ2-7, with no clear D. V shed 4 bases and J shed 1 base, with 14 bases lying between them. The CDR3 is 15 residues long. Per the germline V gene, CDR1 is LGHNA and CDR2 is YNFKEQ.